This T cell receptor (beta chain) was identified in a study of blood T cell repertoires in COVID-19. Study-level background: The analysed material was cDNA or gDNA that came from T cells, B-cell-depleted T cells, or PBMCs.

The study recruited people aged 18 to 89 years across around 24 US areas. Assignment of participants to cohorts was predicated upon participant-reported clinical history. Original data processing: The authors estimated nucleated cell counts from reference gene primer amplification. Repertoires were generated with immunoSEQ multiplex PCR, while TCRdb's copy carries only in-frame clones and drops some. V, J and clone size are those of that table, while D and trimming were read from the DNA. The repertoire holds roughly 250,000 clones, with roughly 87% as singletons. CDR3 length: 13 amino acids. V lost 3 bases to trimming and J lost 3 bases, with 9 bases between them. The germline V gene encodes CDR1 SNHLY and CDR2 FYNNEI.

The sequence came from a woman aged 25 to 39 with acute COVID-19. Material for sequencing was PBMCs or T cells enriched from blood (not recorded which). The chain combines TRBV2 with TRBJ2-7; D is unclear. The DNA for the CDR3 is TGTGCCAGCAGTGACTCTGCCGGCTACGAGCAGTACTTC. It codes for CASSDSAGYEQYF.